A selection of T cell receptor beta chains follows, all from one sample in a study of blood T cell repertoires in COVID-19. Clones were read by immunoSEQ multiplex PCR, and TCRdb kept only the in-frame ones, dropping some. The sample includes more than 300,000 clones, 83% of them seen just once. Sequencing was performed on PBMCs or T cells enriched from blood (not recorded which). Receptors were obtained from a woman in her forties or fifties who had recovered from COVID-19. CDR3s include the opening cysteine and the closing phenylalanine or tryptophan. Fields, in order: J gene, D gene, V gene, clone size, CDR3 length, CDR3 DNA, CDR3 protein. D genes are given only for firm matches. Expanded clones get a size class; other rows say once, few or many, or leave the size out.

>TRBJ1-3|NA|TRBV18|NA|15
TGTGCCAGCTCACCACAGCTGATCTCTGGAAACACCATATATTTT
CASSPQLISGNTIYF
>TRBJ2-3|TRBD2|TRBV4-1|NA|18
TGCGCCAGCAGCCAAGTGCCTAGCGGGGGGGCGGCGGGTTATACGCAGTATTTT
CASSQVPSGGAAGYTQYF
>TRBJ2-7|NA|TRBV27|NA|15
TGTGCCAGCAGTCTGCGACAGGAGAGGGTTGGCGAGCAGTACTTC
CASSLRQERVGEQYF
>TRBJ1-2|NA|TRBV13|NA|13
TGTGCCAGCAGCTTAGTATTTAGGGGTGGCTACACCTTC
CASSLVFRGGYTF
>TRBJ1-2|TRBD1|TRBV5-1|few|13
TGCGCCAGCAGCATAGAACAGGGGGTCGGCTACACCTTC
CASSIEQGVGYTF
>TRBJ2-1|TRBD2|TRBV7-2|NA|15
TGTGCCAGCAGCTTAGTTGCGGGAGAATCCAATGAGCAGTTCTTC
CASSLVAGESNEQFF
>TRBJ1-5|TRBD1|TRBV9|NA|15
TGTGCCAGCAGCGTAGGACAGGGAGTGGGTCAGCCCCAGCATTTT
CASSVGQGVGQPQHF
>TRBJ1-2|NA|TRBV5-1|NA|15
TGCGCCAGCAGGGCAGCGACGGAAAATAACTATGGCTACACCTTC
CASRAATENNYGYTF
>TRBJ2-7|NA|TRBV7-8|NA|15
TGTGCCAGCAGCTTTGCGGGGAAGAGATCCTACGAGCAGTACTTC
CASSFAGKRSYEQYF
>TRBJ2-3|NA|TRBV30|NA|14
TGTGCCTGGGTCGCGGCGCGGTCCACAGATACGCAGTATTTT
CAWVAARSTDTQYF
>TRBJ1-3|NA|TRBV4-1|NA|17
TGCGCCAGCAGCCAAGTAGTCGGGGGTGGTACTGGAAACACCATATATTTT
CASSQVVGGGTGNTIYF